The T cell receptor (beta chain) described here comes from a study of CXCR3-negative and CXCR3-positive naive CD8 T cells. Findings and caveats of the study: Naive CXCR3-positive cells had TRB CDR3s more hydrophobic than those of CXCR3-negative naive cells.

UMI-labeled 5' RACE TRB cDNA libraries were prepared from the cells. Reanalyzing the 5' RACE reads, TCRdb keeps one entry per CDR3 protein, without DNA. This sample's table has around 60,000 distinct CDR3 sequences. This CDR3 region has 16 residues. Germline V gene sequence: CDR1 DFQATT, CDR2 SNEGSKA (reference sequence). To note about this clonotype: What it binds is unknown.

This receptor was identified in a human donor in good health. Some clones in this sample may be carry-over from other donors' samples. The V gene is TRBV20-1, the J gene TRBJ2-3; the TCRdb call, TRBD2, lacks DNA for checking. The material sequenced was naive CXCR3+ CD8+ T cells from blood. The sample's subset: CD45RO-CCR7+CD27+CD95- naive CD8+ T cells expressing CXCR3 (TNR3+). CDR3 region: CSARDPPLAALDTQYF.